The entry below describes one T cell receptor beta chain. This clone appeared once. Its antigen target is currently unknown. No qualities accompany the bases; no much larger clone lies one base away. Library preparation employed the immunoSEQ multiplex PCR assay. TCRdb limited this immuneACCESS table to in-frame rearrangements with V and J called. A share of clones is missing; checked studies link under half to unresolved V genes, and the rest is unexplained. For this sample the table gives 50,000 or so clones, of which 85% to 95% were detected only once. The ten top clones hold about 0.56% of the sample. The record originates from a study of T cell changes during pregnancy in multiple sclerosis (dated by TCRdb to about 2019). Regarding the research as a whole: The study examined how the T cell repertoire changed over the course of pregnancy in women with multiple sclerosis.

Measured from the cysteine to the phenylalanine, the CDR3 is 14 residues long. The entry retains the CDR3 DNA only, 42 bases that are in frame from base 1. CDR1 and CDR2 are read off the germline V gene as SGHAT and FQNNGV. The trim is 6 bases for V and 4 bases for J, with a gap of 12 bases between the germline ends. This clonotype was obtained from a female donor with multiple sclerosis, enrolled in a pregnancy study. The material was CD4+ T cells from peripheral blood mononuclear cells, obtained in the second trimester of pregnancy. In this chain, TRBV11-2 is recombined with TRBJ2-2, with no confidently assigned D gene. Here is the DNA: TGTGCCAGCAGGGATAATAGCATCACCGGGGAGCTGTTTTTT. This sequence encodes CASRDNSITGELFF.